Each of the 27 T cell receptor beta chains below was sequenced from the same sample in a study of shared clonotypes between healthy human individuals. Libraries were prepared by immunoSEQ multiplex PCR; TCRdb keeps only in-frame clonotypes and omits some of them. The data show 2 million to 3 million clones, 90% to 95% seen once. The sample taken for sequencing was naive CD4+ T cells sorted from blood. Stated subset: CD45RA+ positively selected. The receptors here all came from a man between 18 and 29 years old in good health.

This chain connects TRBV7-6 to TRBJ2-5; 8 bases fit TRBD1. The junction had 17 bases not matched to a gene; V was cut back by 5 bases and J by 0 bases. The CDR3 is 19 amino acids. Germline CDR1 and CDR2: SGHVS and FNYEAQ. Written as DNA, the CDR3 is TGTGCCAGCAGCCCCGGCAGGGGGCTGCATTCCCACGACCAAGAGACCCAGTACTTC. This translates into CASSPGRGLHSHDQETQYF.

The chain joins TRBV7-9 to TRBJ2-7; D is unresolved. CDR3 length: 13 residues. V lost 1 base and J 7 bases, leaving 11 bases between the germline ends. The germline gives CDR1 SEHNR, CDR2 FQNEAQ (reference sequence). CDR3 region: CASSLVFLAEQYF. CDR3 nucleotides: TGTGCCAGCAGCTTAGTGTTTCTCGCGGAGCAGTACTTC.

The J gene is TRBJ2-5, the V gene TRBV5-1, with D possibly matching TRBD2 (6 bases). Trimming pared 1 base from V and 0 bases from J, leaving 10 bases between. The V gene's germline CDR1 is SGHRS and CDR2 YFSETQ. CDR3 length: 15 residues. The CDR3 sequence is CASSLRGTYQETQYF. DNA of the CDR3: TGCGCCAGCAGCTTGCGGGGGACCTACCAAGAGACCCAGTACTTC.

The chain has TRBV30 and TRBJ2-7; 9 bases are a match to TRBD1. From germline, CDR1 is GTSNPN and CDR2 SVGIG (reference sequence). The CDR3 has 11 residues. Losses at the gene ends were 8 bases for V and 6 bases for J; bases not matched to a gene: 5. Here the CDR3 reads CALDRGIEQYF. The CDR3 DNA reads as TGTGCCCTCGACAGGGGGATCGAGCAGTACTTC.

The chain is built from TRBV23-1 and TRBJ2-7; D tentatively reads TRBD1 or TRBD2 (5 bases each). TRBV23-1 is an ORF; its function is uncertain. V was shortened by 4 bases and J by 3 bases, with 13 bases between the two germline ends. The CDR3 sequence is 14 residues long. The CDR3 is CASSRTGAHYEQYF. CDR3 sequence (DNA): TGCGCCAGCAGTCGGACCGGGGCCCACTACGAGCAGTACTTC.

This chain joins TRBV7-8 and TRBJ2-5, with 7 nucleotides matching TRBD2. CDR3 length equals 14 residues. Germline CDR1 and CDR2: SGHVS and FQNEAQ. J gave up 1 base and V 5 bases, and 4 bases lay outside the gene matches. Written as DNA, the CDR3 is TGTGCCAGCAGCATCGGGACTACCCAAGAGACCCAGTACTTC. Residues: CASSIGTTQETQYF.

About this clone itself: The sample contains more than one DNA sequence encoding this CDR3. The chain links TRBV7-2 to TRBJ2-2; D not resolved. The CDR3 has 13 residues. V dropped 0 bases and J dropped 5 bases, with 4 bases sitting between them. CDR1 is SGHTA and CDR2 is FQGNSA in the germline V gene. CDR3 amino acids: CASSLAGTGELFF. CDR3 nucleotide sequence: TGTGCCAGCAGCTTAGCGGGTACCGGGGAGCTGTTTTTT.

The genes are TRBV21-1 and TRBJ2-3; the D segment call TRBD2 is taken from the table without a DNA check. TRBV21-1 is a listed pseudogene. This CDR3 region has 16 residues. In DNA, the CDR3 is TGTGCCAGCAGCACCCGACTAGCTGCTAGCACAGATACGCAGTATTTT. It codes for CASSTRLAASTDTQYF.

J is TRBJ2-1 and V is TRBV6-5; TRBD1 agrees at 10 bases. This CDR3 has 15 amino acids. V was clipped by 2 bases and J by 8 bases; unmatched bases: 6. In germline, CDR1 is MNHEY, CDR2 SVGAGI. This CDR3 is CASSYLGTGDHEQFF. The CDR3, as DNA: TGTGCCAGCAGTTACCTTGGGACAGGGGATCATGAGCAGTTCTTC.

The chain is built from TRBV6-5 and TRBJ2-2; no definite D call. CDR3 length equals 14 residues. Trimming pared 6 bases from V and 6 bases from J, leaving 14 bases between. Germline lookup yields CDR1 MNHEY and CDR2 SVGAGI. CDR3 amino acids: CASSAWEMSGELFF. The CDR3 nucleotides are TGTGCCAGCAGCGCCTGGGAAATGTCCGGGGAGCTGTTTTTT.

The genes are TRBV7-7 and TRBJ1-1, with 7 bases fitting TRBD1. Germline loops: CDR1 SSHAT, CDR2 FNYEAQ (reference sequence). CDR3 length: 15 amino acids. The CDR3 is CASLRGQVKNTEAFF. CDR3 coding DNA: TGTGCTAGCTTGAGAGGACAGGTTAAGAACACTGAAGCTTTCTTT.

This clone is a singleton in its sample. The chain uses TRBV28 and TRBJ1-2; D unclear. The CDR3 loop spans 12 amino acids. CDR1 is MDHEN and CDR2 is SYDVKM in the germline V gene. Trimming took 6 bases from V and 2 from J, leaving 7 bases between them. The CDR3 coding sequence is TGTGCCAGCAGAACAAGGAACTATGGCTACACCTTC. This gives the protein CASRTRNYGYTF.

Concerning this clone itself: Mismatch with germline at one junction end may stem from a read error. The chain is built from TRBV7-2 and TRBJ1-1; D is perhaps TRBD1 (5 bases). Germline V gives CDR1 SGHTA, CDR2 FQGNSA. The CDR3 has 14 amino acids. The CDR3 here is CASSLFHSDTEASF. The CDR3 DNA reads TGTGCCAGCAGCTTATTCCACTCGGACACTGAAGCTTCCTTT.

The chain combines TRBV28 with TRBJ1-2; 8 bases are a match to TRBD1. V lost 3 bases, J lost 10 bases, and 10 bases stayed unmatched. CDR1 and CDR2 (germline): MDHEN, SYDVKM. The length of the CDR3 is 14 residues. For the CDR3, the DNA is TGTGCCAGCAGTTTCCCGGGACAGGTTAAGGCCTACACCTTC. Residues: CASSFPGQVKAYTF.

V is TRBV2 and J is TRBJ2-5; TRBD1 is a possible D gene (6 bases). Per germline, CDR1 SNHLY and CDR2 FYNNEI. There are 15 residues in the CDR3. The V and J ends lost 3 bases and 4 bases respectively, with 15 bases between them. In nucleotides, the CDR3 is TGTGCCAGCAGTGACCGCTTGGGGGCCGGAGAGACCCAGTACTTC. Translating gives CASSDRLGAGETQYF.

This clone was detected only once. The rearrangement links TRBV11-2 to TRBJ2-7, with D perhaps matching TRBD1 (6 bases). From germline, CDR1 is SGHAT and CDR2 FQNNGV. V dropped 1 base and J dropped 3 bases, with 16 bases sitting between them. CDR3 length: 16 amino acids. The CDR3 bases are TGTGCCAGCAGCTTAGCGTTAGACAGGCCTCTCTACGAGCAGTACTTC. This encodes CASSLALDRPLYEQYF.

The chain has TRBV28 and TRBJ2-2, with D unresolved. This CDR3 is 13 amino acids long. Germline V gene data show CDR1 as MDHEN and CDR2 as SYDVKM. V was clipped by 5 bases and J by 2 bases, with 6 bases between them. CDR3 loop: CASSHPNTGELFF. The CDR3 nucleotides read TGTGCCAGCAGTCATCCCAACACCGGGGAGCTGTTTTTT.

V is TRBV4-3 and J is TRBJ2-2; no firm D call. The germline V gene has CDR1 LGHNA and CDR2 YSLEER. V was clipped by 1 base and J by 0 bases, with 6 bases between them. The CDR3 consists of 15 residues. CDR3 bases: TGCGCCAGCAGCCAAGTCGCACCGAACACCGGGGAGCTGTTTTTT. This codes for CASSQVAPNTGELFF.

This clone came up a few times. The chain carries TRBV7-9 and TRBJ1-6; 10 bases align to TRBD1. Germline trimming cut 6 bases from V and 10 bases from J; bases unmatched to any gene: 12. From germline, CDR1 is SEHNR and CDR2 FQNEAQ (reference sequence). CDR3 length equals 16 residues. CDR3 protein: CASRSTGTGVYSPLHF. CDR3 bases: TGTGCCAGCAGATCCACCGGGACAGGGGTGTACTCACCCCTCCACTTT.

V gene TRBV28 combines with J gene TRBJ1-5; a possible D gene is TRBD1 (6 bases). CDR1 MDHEN and CDR2 SYDVKM come from the germline V gene. The CDR3 has 15 amino acids. Between the trimmed V and J ends, which lost 3 bases and 3 bases, there was a span of 12 bases. The CDR3 loop reads CASSLADRSNQPQHF. CDR3 sequence (DNA): TGTGCCAGCAGTTTGGCGGACAGATCCAATCAGCCCCAGCATTTT.

This sequence joins TRBV25-1 and TRBJ2-5; D might be TRBD1 or TRBD2, each matching 5 bases. Trimming shortened V by 3 bases and J by 1 base, and 15 bases separated the two germline ends. This CDR3 comprises 16 residues. Germline CDR1 and CDR2: MGHDK and SYGVNS. The CDR3, as DNA: TGTGCCAGCAGTGAGATGGGGGTAGGTGCCCAAGAGACCCAGTACTTC. Translating gives CASSEMGVGAQETQYF.

The chain is built from TRBV13 and TRBJ1-3, with TRBD1 as a possible D gene (6 bases). Trimming removed 5 bases from V and 2 bases from J, with 16 bases in between. Germline V gives CDR1 PRHDT, CDR2 FYEKMQ (reference sequence). CDR3 length equals 16 residues. CDR3 bases: TGTGCCAGCAGCCCACCCTTGAAGGGGGCTGGAAACACCATATATTTT. Its translation is CASSPPLKGAGNTIYF.

This chain links TRBV2 with TRBJ2-3; D is uncertain. V was clipped by 5 bases and J by 0 bases, with 9 bases between them. The length of the CDR3 is 14 residues. Germline lookup yields CDR1 SNHLY and CDR2 FYNNEI. The CDR3 sequence: CASSRVPSTDTQYF. DNA for the CDR3: TGTGCCAGCAGTAGGGTTCCTAGCACAGATACGCAGTATTTT. The whole variable domain, filled in from reference TRBV2 and TRBJ2-3, reads EPEVTQTPSHQVTQMGQEVILRCVPISNHLYFYWYRQILGQKVEFLVSFYNNEISEKSEIFDDQFSVERPDGSNFTLKIRSTKLEDSAMYFCASSRVPSTDTQYFGPGTRLTVL.

This sequence joins TRBV5-4 and TRBJ2-3, with 7 bases lining up with TRBD1. The CDR3 totals 16 residues. CDR1 is SGHNT, CDR2 YYREEE, per germline (reference sequence). V trimming: 0 bases; J trimming: 3 bases; junction bases outside the gene matches: 7. CDR3 nucleotide sequence: TGTGCCAGCAGCTTGGTTCCCGGACAGGTGACAGATACGCAGTATTTT. It specifies CASSLVPGQVTDTQYF.

V is TRBV21-1 and J is TRBJ1-4; TRBD1 was called by the table and not checked on the DNA. TRBV21-1 is a pseudogene segment. The CDR3 is 15 residues long. The CDR3 bases are TGTGCCAGCAGCAAAGTTCCGCAGGTGGGTGAAAAACTGTTTTTT. Translated, it gives CASSKVPQVGEKLFF.

The rearrangement uses TRBV5-1 and TRBJ2-2, with 12 nucleotides matching TRBD1. The V and J ends lost 4 bases and 5 bases, in that order; junction bases with no gene match: 6. The CDR3 totals 16 residues. From germline, CDR1 is SGHRS and CDR2 YFSETQ. Here the CDR3 DNA reads TGCGCCAGCAGCCTCAGGGACAGGGGGCCGACCGGGGAGCTGTTTTTT. It codes for CASSLRDRGPTGELFF.

V usage is TRBV29-1 and J usage is TRBJ2-5; D is perhaps TRBD1 (7 bases). The J call may be wrong; the DNA end is better matched by TRBJ2-7. The CDR3 length is 11 residues. Germline CDR1 SQVTM, CDR2 ANQGSEA. The CDR3 DNA reads TGCAGCGTTGCAGGGGGGTACGAGCAGTACTTC. Residues: CSVAGGYEQYF.